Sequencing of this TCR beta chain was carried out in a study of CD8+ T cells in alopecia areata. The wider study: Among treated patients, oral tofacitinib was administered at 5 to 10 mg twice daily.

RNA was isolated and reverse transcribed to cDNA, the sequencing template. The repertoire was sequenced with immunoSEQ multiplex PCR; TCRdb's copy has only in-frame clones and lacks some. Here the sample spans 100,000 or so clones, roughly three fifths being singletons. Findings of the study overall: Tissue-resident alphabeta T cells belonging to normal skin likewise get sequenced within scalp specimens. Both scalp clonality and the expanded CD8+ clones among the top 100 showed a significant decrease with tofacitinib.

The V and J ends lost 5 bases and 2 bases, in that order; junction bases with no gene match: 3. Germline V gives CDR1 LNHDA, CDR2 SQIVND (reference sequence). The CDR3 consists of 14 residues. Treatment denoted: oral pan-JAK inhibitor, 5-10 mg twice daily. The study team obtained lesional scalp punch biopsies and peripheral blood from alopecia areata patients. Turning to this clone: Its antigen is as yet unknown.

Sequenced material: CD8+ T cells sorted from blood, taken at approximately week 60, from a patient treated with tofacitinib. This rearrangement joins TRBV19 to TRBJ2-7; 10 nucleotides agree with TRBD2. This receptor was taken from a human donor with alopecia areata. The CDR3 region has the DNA TGTGCCAGTAGTCTCGGGACTAGCGCCTACGAGCAGTACTTC. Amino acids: CASSLGTSAYEQYF.